The rows below give T cell receptor beta chains drawn from one sample of a study of blood T cell repertoires in COVID-19. The method was immunoSEQ multiplex PCR; TCRdb's version includes in-frame clones alone and lacks a portion of them. This table holds approximately 300,000 clones, 85% found once. Sequencing was carried out using peripheral blood. The receptor source for this set is a woman in her fifties or sixties with active or convalescent COVID-19. Each CDR3 is given with its conserved first and last residue. D genes are given only for firm matches. Size is omitted from some rows. Given values are once, few, many or a class for expanded clones.

d_call,j_call,clone_size,v_call,cdr3_nt,cdr3_aa
NA,TRBJ2-5,NA,TRBV21-1,TGTGCCAGCAGCAAAGCCGGGACAATCGTCCAAGAGACCCAGTACTTC,CASSKAGTIVQETQYF
NA,TRBJ1-6,NA,TRBV5-1,TGCGCCAGCAGCTTGGAACAGTTAAATTCACCCCTCCACTTT,CASSLEQLNSPLHF
TRBD1,TRBJ2-6,NA,TRBV27,TGTGCCAGCAGTTCGCGACAGGGGAGAAGTGGGGCCAACGTCCTGACTTTC,CASSSRQGRSGANVLTF
NA,TRBJ2-1,NA,TRBV29-1,TGCAGCGTTGTGGCGAGGACTTACCCGTTCTTC,CSVVARTYPFF
NA,TRBJ1-2,NA,TRBV5-1,TGCGCCAGCAGCTCCGCAGGGGACGGCTACACCTTC,CASSSAGDGYTF
TRBD2,TRBJ2-2,NA,TRBV19,TGTGCCAGTAGTGTAGCGGGGGGGAACACCGGGGAGCTGTTTTTT,CASSVAGGNTGELFF
TRBD1,TRBJ1-4,few,TRBV5-6,TGTGCCAGCAGCTCGGGACAGGGTAATGAAAAACTGTTTTTT,CASSSGQGNEKLFF
TRBD1,TRBJ2-1,NA,TRBV6-5,TGTGCCAGCAGTTGGGGGACAGACAATGAGCAGTTCTTC,CASSWGTDNEQFF
TRBD1,TRBJ1-1,NA,TRBV29-1,TGCAGCGGATGCCACAGGGGAAGCACTGAAGCTTTCTTT,CSGCHRGSTEAFF
NA,TRBJ2-2,NA,TRBV28,TGTGCCAGCATCAACGGGGGACCAAACACCGGGGAGCTGTTTTTT,CASINGGPNTGELFF
TRBD1,TRBJ1-1,few,TRBV28,TGTGCCAGCAGTAAAATGGACAGGGACACTGAAGCTTTCTTT,CASSKMDRDTEAFF
NA,TRBJ2-7,NA,TRBV6-1,TGTGCCAGCAGTGAGGGGGGGGCGTGGGAGCAGTACTTC,CASSEGGAWEQYF
NA,TRBJ1-2,NA,TRBV2,TGTGCCACCTTTGAAGACAGGAGCTATGGCTACACCTTC,CATFEDRSYGYTF
NA,TRBJ2-5,NA,TRBV5-1,TGCGCCAGCGGGGGGGCGACGGGGACCCAGTACTTC,CASGGATGTQYF
TRBD2,TRBJ2-1,NA,TRBV28,TGTGCCAGCAGCCGACGGACCGGCACTAGCGGGAGGTTAAACAATGAGCAGTTCTTC,CASSRRTGTSGRLNNEQFF
NA,TRBJ2-3,NA,TRBV9,TGTGCCAGCAGCGTAGGAGGCGGGGGCGGAACCACAGATACGCAGTATTTT,CASSVGGGGGTTDTQYF
NA,TRBJ1-5,NA,TRBV6-5,TGTGCCAGCAGTTTCACCGGACAAGGGAGCAATCAGCCCCAGCATTTT,CASSFTGQGSNQPQHF
NA,TRBJ1-5,NA,TRBV28,TGTGCCAGCAGTTTAGCGGGGAGCAATCAGCCCCAGCATTTT,CASSLAGSNQPQHF
NA,TRBJ1-2,NA,TRBV18,TGTGCCAGCTCACCGGGGGCACAGGGAAACTATGGCTACACCTTC,CASSPGAQGNYGYTF
NA,TRBJ2-5,NA,TRBV19,NA,CASTSGETQYF
NA,TRBJ1-2,NA,TRBV11-1,TGTGCCAGCAGCTTAGACGGGTCCGCGGGCTACACCTTC,CASSLDGSAGYTF
TRBD2,TRBJ2-1,NA,TRBV11-2,TGTGCCAGCAGCTTCGGGACTAGCGGATACAATGAGCAGTTCTTC,CASSFGTSGYNEQFF
NA,TRBJ1-2,once,TRBV5-1,TGCGCCAGCAGCTTGGCCTTCGTAGTCGGGGGGCGAGGAGCTAACTATGGCTACACCTTC,CASSLAFVVGGRGANYGYTF
TRBD1,TRBJ1-4,NA,TRBV29-1,TGCAGCGCCGCCACCGAGACAGGGGGTGGTGAAAAACTGTTTTTT,CSAATETGGGEKLFF
NA,TRBJ2-3,NA,TRBV19,TGTGCCAGTAGTAGCTTACTCACAGATACGCAGTATTTT,CASSSLLTDTQYF
TRBD1,TRBJ1-1,NA,TRBV5-1,TGCGCCAGCAGCTTATCGACAGGGATCAACACTGAAGCTTTCTTT,CASSLSTGINTEAFF
NA,TRBJ1-5,NA,TRBV28,TGTGCCAGCAGTTTAAATGGGGGCAGCAATCAGCCCCAACATTTT,CASSLNGGSNQPQHF
NA,TRBJ2-1,once,TRBV19,TGTGCCAGTAGCGAGCAGGGCAATGAGCAGTTCTTC,CASSEQGNEQFF
NA,TRBJ2-2,NA,TRBV6-5,TGTGCCAGCAGAGACACAGGGAACACCGGGGAGCTGTTTTTT,CASRDTGNTGELFF
NA,TRBJ2-7,NA,TRBV6-5,TGTGCCAGCAGTTACGCGGGCGGGACCTCCCCCTACGAGCAGTACTTC,CASSYAGGTSPYEQYF
NA,TRBJ2-4,NA,TRBV28,TGTGCCAGCATGCGAGGACAGCGGACAGCCAAAAACATTCAGTACTTC,CASMRGQRTAKNIQYF
TRBD2,TRBJ2-1,NA,TRBV10-3,TGTGCCATCAACAGGCTAGCGGGTTCCAATGAGCAGTTCTTC,CAINRLAGSNEQFF
NA,TRBJ1-1,many,TRBV28,TGTGCCAGCAGTTTTTCCGGGAGACCTAACACTGAAGCTTTCTTT,CASSFSGRPNTEAFF
TRBD1,TRBJ1-1,NA,TRBV28,TGTGCCAGCAGTCGACAGGGGTTAGCTGAAGCTTTCTTT,CASSRQGLAEAFF
TRBD1,TRBJ2-3,few,TRBV9,TGTGCCAGCAGCGTCGGGCAGGGGGTTTCAGATACGCAGTATTTT,CASSVGQGVSDTQYF
NA,TRBJ2-1,NA,TRBV29-1,TGCAGCGCCTCAGAGGACTCCTACAATGAGCAGTTCTTC,CSASEDSYNEQFF
NA,TRBJ2-1,NA,TRBV7-3,TGTGCCAGCAGTGGGAGCGCCTACAATGAGCAGTTCTTC,CASSGSAYNEQFF
NA,TRBJ1-5,NA,TRBV2,TGTGCCAGCAGTGAGAGGGCTGCTTTCCGAAATCAGCCCCAGCATTTT,CASSERAAFRNQPQHF
TRBD2,TRBJ2-7,NA,TRBV7-3,TGTGCCAGCAGCCTCCCCCCTTTAGCGGGCCCTTACGAGCAGTACTTC,CASSLPPLAGPYEQYF
NA,TRBJ1-6,NA,TRBV10-3,TGTGCCATCAGTGAGGCAGACAATAATTCACCCCTCCACTTT,CAISEADNNSPLHF
NA,TRBJ1-2,NA,TRBV30,TGTGCCTGGAGTTTGGGGGCTAATGGCTACACCTTC,CAWSLGANGYTF
NA,TRBJ2-3,NA,TRBV6-4,TGTGCCAGCAGTGTTCAGGGCACAGATACGCAGTATTTT,CASSVQGTDTQYF
NA,TRBJ2-1,NA,TRBV6-5,TGTGCCAGCAGCACAAGGACAGAGCAGTTCTTC,CASSTRTEQFF
NA,TRBJ2-7,NA,TRBV30,TGTGCCTGGTCCGACATGTCCTACGAGCAGTACTTC,CAWSDMSYEQYF
NA,TRBJ2-3,NA,TRBV5-4,TGTGCCAGCAGCTTGGGTCGGCGGGTTAGCACAGATACGCAGTATTTT,CASSLGRRVSTDTQYF